Following are 26 T cell receptor beta chains from one sample sequenced in a study of shared clonotypes between healthy human individuals (TCRdb year 2020). To prepare the library, the immunoSEQ multiplex PCR assay was applied. In TCRdb, the immuneACCESS table is reduced to in-frame sequences with V and J assigned. These tables do not hold every clone; where another copy was compared, an unresolved V gene accounts for under half, and the others remain unexplained. The sample includes 2 million to 3 million clones, with around 90% observed a single time. The ten largest clones add up to over 0.12% of the sample. What was sequenced was naive CD4+ T cells sorted from blood. Sample cell subset or site, as interpreted from the label and publication: CD45RA+ positively selected. Source of these receptors: a young man in good health.

This CDR3 is CSVRPGIEQYF. CDR3 DNA: TGCAGCGTTCGTCCGGGGATCGAGCAGTACTTC. V usage is TRBV29-1 and J usage is TRBJ2-7; D perhaps matches TRBD2 (5 bases). CDR1 is SQVTM and CDR2 is ANQGSEA in the germline V gene. Trimming pared 5 bases from V and 6 bases from J, leaving 11 bases between. This CDR3 is built from 11 residues.

Turning to this clone: Other DNA sequences in the same sample also yield this CDR3. The chain employs TRBV7-2 and TRBJ2-7; 10 bases match TRBD1. Germline lookup yields CDR1 SGHTA and CDR2 FQGNSA. V lost 2 bases and J lost 3; bases outside the gene matches: 4. The CDR3 is 15 residues long. CDR3 protein: CASSLSGTGVYEQYF. CDR3 DNA: TGTGCCAGCAGCTTATCCGGGACAGGGGTCTACGAGCAGTACTTC. The variable domain in full, with the rest retrieved from reference TRBV7-2 and TRBJ2-7, is GAGVSQSPSNKVTEKGKDVELRCDPISGHTALYWYRQSLGQGLEFLIYFQGNSAPDKSGLPSDRFSAERTGGSVSTLTIQRTQQEDSAVYLCASSLSGTGVYEQYFGPGTRLTVT.

This chain connects TRBV4-1 to TRBJ1-4, with 7 positions matching TRBD1. Germline CDR1 reads MGHRA; CDR2 reads YSYEKL. The CDR3 totals 15 residues. V lost 5 bases, J lost 8 bases, and 11 bases stayed unmatched. In DNA form, the CDR3 reads TGCGCCAGCAGCGTGCGACAGGGCATTGACGAAAAACTGTTTTTT. This sequence encodes CASSVRQGIDEKLFF.

This clone was seen just once. The rearrangement links TRBV20-1 to TRBJ2-1; D is undetermined. Trimming removed 6 bases from V and 8 bases from J, with 8 bases in between. The CDR3 is 10 residues long. Germline V gene data show CDR1 as DFQATT and CDR2 as SNEGSKA (reference sequence). CDR3 residues: CSARTDEQFF. DNA for the CDR3: TGCAGTGCCCGAACGGATGAGCAGTTCTTC.

The chain has TRBV20-1 and TRBJ2-1; D not certain. CDR1 is DFQATT, CDR2 SNEGSKA, per germline (reference sequence). This CDR3 is built from 10 residues. V dropped 6 bases and J dropped 10 bases, with 10 bases sitting between them. CDR3 sequence (DNA): TGCAGTGCCCCTATGGTAGAGCAGTTCTTC. Protein sequence: CSAPMVEQFF.

This clone was seen once. The gene calls are TRBV5-4 and TRBJ2-7; 7 positions match TRBD1. The J segment lost 3 bases and the V segment lost 4 bases, leaving 7 bases of the junction unmatched. The CDR3 contains 14 residues. The V gene's germline CDR1 is SGHNT and CDR2 YYREEE (reference sequence). The CDR3 reads CASSEGQVSYEQYF. CDR3 DNA: TGTGCCAGCAGCGAAGGACAGGTCAGCTACGAGCAGTACTTC.

This chain uses TRBV11-2 with TRBJ2-2; D possibly uses TRBD1 or TRBD2 (5 bases each). The CDR3 runs to 15 residues. The germline V and J ends were trimmed by 5 bases and 6 bases, with 16 bases remaining between them. Germline loops: CDR1 SGHAT, CDR2 FQNNGV. The CDR3 coding sequence is TGTGCCAGCAGCAGAGGGGCCGTCAGCGCCGGGGAGCTGTTTTTT. It translates to CASSRGAVSAGELFF.

The chain couples TRBV7-2 to TRBJ1-1, with D possibly being TRBD1 (5 bases). From germline, CDR1 is SGHTA and CDR2 FQGNSA. CDR3 length equals 14 residues. Trimming shortened V by 5 bases and J by 5 bases, and 15 bases separated the two germline ends. The CDR3 nucleotides are TGTGCCAGCAGCCAACCTGGGGGATGGACTGAAGCTTTCTTT. It yields the protein CASSQPGGWTEAFF.

V usage is TRBV7-2 and J usage is TRBJ2-1; 10 nucleotides line up with TRBD1. This CDR3 region has 15 residues. The V segment lost 3 bases and the J segment 4 bases; nucleotides outside the gene matches: 3. Germline V lookup: CDR1 SGHTA, CDR2 FQGNSA. CDR3 sequence: CASSFDRGQYNEQFF. The CDR3 DNA reads TGTGCCAGCAGCTTCGACAGGGGGCAATACAATGAGCAGTTCTTC.

This chain links TRBV6-1 with TRBJ1-5; D is ambiguous. The CDR3 runs 14 residues. V was cut by 0 bases and J by 3 bases, with 6 bases left in between. Germline lookup yields CDR1 MNHNS and CDR2 SASEGT. The CDR3 region is CASSEAGHNQPQHF. In DNA form, the CDR3 reads TGTGCCAGCAGTGAAGCGGGCCACAATCAGCCCCAGCATTTT.

The chain has TRBV6-6 and TRBJ1-1; D ambiguous. Trimming took 2 bases from V and 1 from J, leaving 8 bases between them. CDR3 length: 14 residues. The germline V gene encodes CDR1 MNHNY and CDR2 SVGAGI (reference sequence). The CDR3 coding sequence is TGTGCCAGCAGTTACATCGCAGGGAACACTGAAGCTTTCTTT. This encodes CASSYIAGNTEAFF.

This clone was seen a handful of times. The V call is TRBV7-9, the J call TRBJ1-5, with D uncertain. CDR1 SEHNR and CDR2 FQNEAQ come from the germline V gene (reference sequence). V was pared by 3 bases and J by 0 bases, with 12 bases between. This CDR3 is built from 16 residues. This CDR3 is CASSLSSTNSNQPQHF. The CDR3 DNA follows: TGTGCCAGCAGCTTGTCGTCTACTAATAGCAATCAGCCCCAGCATTTT.

This chain joins TRBV18 and TRBJ1-2, with TRBD1 as a possible D gene (6 bases). V gave up 3 bases and J gave up 6 bases, with 11 bases separating them. This CDR3 contains 13 residues. The germline V gene encodes CDR1 KGHSH and CDR2 LQKENI. CDR3 DNA sequence: TGTGCCAGCTCACCTACAGGGAGGGATGGCTACACCTTC. Translation gives CASSPTGRDGYTF. Full variable domain (rest looked up from reference TRBV18 and TRBJ1-2): NAGVMQNPRHLVRRRGQEARLRCSPMKGHSHVYWYRQLPEEGLKFMVYLQKENIIDESGMPKERFSAEFPKEGPSILRIQQVVRGDSAAYFCASSPTGRDGYTFGSGTRLTVV.

This clone is a singleton in its sample. The rearrangement links TRBV11-2 to TRBJ1-5; D is unclear. The CDR3 has 14 residues. Looked up from germline, CDR1 is SGHAT and CDR2 is FQNNGV. Trimming took off 1 base at V and 4 bases at J, with 8 bases between the two ends. The CDR3 DNA reads as TGTGCCAGCAGCTTAGGGCAGAAAAATCAGCCCCAGCATTTT. Translated, it gives CASSLGQKNQPQHF.

The CDR3 region is CASSSGRGLFF. The CDR3 DNA reads TGTGCCAGCAGCAGCGGAAGGGGGCTGTTTTTT. This rearrangement joins TRBV27 to TRBJ2-2; the D call may be TRBD1 or TRBD2 (5 bases each). The CDR3 runs to 11 residues. Germline V lookup: CDR1 MNHEY, CDR2 SMNVEV (reference sequence). Trimming took 6 bases from V and 13 from J, leaving 12 bases between them.

J is TRBJ2-7 and V is TRBV4-1; D gene unclear. The CDR3 has 15 residues. Looked up from germline, CDR1 is MGHRA and CDR2 is YSYEKL. V was cut by 1 base and J by 5 bases, with 15 bases left in between. The CDR3 here is CASSQGEDRVDEQYF. CDR3 bases: TGCGCCAGCAGCCAAGGTGAGGACCGGGTTGACGAGCAGTACTTC.

The CDR3 bases are TGTGCCAGCAGCCATACGGGACTAGCATACAATGAGCAGTTCTTC. It yields the protein CASSHTGLAYNEQFF. The chain carries TRBV5-4 and TRBJ2-1; 9 positions match TRBD2. Losses at the gene ends were 4 bases for V and 4 bases for J; bases not matched to a gene: 6. There are 15 residues in the CDR3. Germline loops: CDR1 SGHNT, CDR2 YYREEE (reference sequence).

This chain links TRBV5-1 with TRBJ1-2; D is uncertain. The CDR3 runs 16 residues. The V end was cut by 0 bases, the J end by 0 bases, with 12 bases between. Germline CDR1 SGHRS, CDR2 YFSETQ. The CDR3 sequence: CASSLEGTLANYGYTF. In DNA, the CDR3 is TGCGCCAGCAGCTTGGAGGGAACTTTAGCTAACTATGGCTACACCTTC. The complete variable domain, with remaining parts taken from reference TRBV5-1 and TRBJ1-2, reads KAGVTQTPRYLIKTRGQQVTLSCSPISGHRSVSWYQQTPGQGLQFLFEYFSETQRNKGNFPGRFSGRQFSNSRSEMNVSTLELGDSALYLCASSLEGTLANYGYTFGSGTRLTVV.

The CDR3 sequence: CASSLYNRSSYNEQFF. CDR3 coding DNA: TGTGCCAGCAGTTTATATAATCGCAGCTCCTACAATGAGCAGTTCTTC. This sequence joins TRBV28 and TRBJ2-1; D is unresolved. The CDR3 loop spans 16 amino acids. Germline V gene data show CDR1 as MDHEN and CDR2 as SYDVKM. Trimming took 1 base from V and 0 from J, leaving 10 bases between them.

V and J are TRBV5-4 and TRBJ2-5; 7 bases map to TRBD2. The CDR3 contains 12 residues. Trimming removed 3 bases from V and 9 bases from J; junction bases left unmatched: 5. Germline CDR1 is SGHNT and CDR2 is YYREEE (reference sequence). The CDR3 coding sequence is TGTGCCAGCAGCTGGTACCGGGAGGCCCAGTACTTC. Its protein product is CASSWYREAQYF. Using reference TRBV5-4 and TRBJ2-5 for the parts outside the CDR3, the full variable domain is ETGVTQSPTHLIKTRGQQVTLRCSSQSGHNTVSWYQQALGQGPQFIFQYYREEENGRGNFPPRFSGLQFPNYSSELNVNALELDDSALYLCASSWYREAQYFGPGTRLLVL.

This clone has more than one count but fewer than ten. The V call is TRBV10-3, the J call TRBJ1-6; D perhaps matches TRBD1 (5 bases). Germline V CDR1 and CDR2: ENHRY, SYGVKD. Trimming left V 6 bases short and J 6 bases short, with 12 bases between. CDR3 length: 14 amino acids. The CDR3 sequence: CAIRVDSINSPLHF. For the CDR3, the DNA is TGTGCCATCAGGGTTGACAGCATTAATTCACCCCTCCACTTT.

This chain links TRBV7-2 with TRBJ2-3, with D possibly being TRBD1 (5 bases). Germline assignment: CDR1 SGHTA and CDR2 FQGNSA. This CDR3 region has 14 residues. The V end lost 3 bases, the J end lost 4 bases, and 11 bases lay between the germline ends. CDR3 coding DNA: TGTGCCAGCAGCTTTAGTCAGGGCCCAGATACGCAGTATTTT. Encoded protein: CASSFSQGPDTQYF.

Details on this clone: This sample includes further DNA sequences coding for the same CDR3. The chain is built from TRBV6-5 and TRBJ2-7; 8 bases are a match to TRBD1. V lost 0 bases to trimming and J lost 2 bases; unmatched junction nucleotides: 3. Germline V CDR1 and CDR2: MNHEY, SVGAGI. The CDR3 extends over 15 amino acids. DNA for the CDR3: TGTGCCAGCAGTTACTCAGGGACAGGTACCTACGAGCAGTACTTC. This sequence encodes CASSYSGTGTYEQYF.

This sequence joins TRBV7-6 and TRBJ2-3, with 10 positions matching TRBD2. The CDR3 is made up of 16 amino acids. With V trimmed by 1 base and J by 2 bases, 3 bases remained unmatched. From germline, CDR1 is SGHVS and CDR2 FNYEAQ. The chain's CDR3 is CASSLGGTSVTDTQYF. In DNA, the CDR3 is TGTGCCAGCAGCTTAGGGGGGACTAGCGTCACAGATACGCAGTATTTT.

Concerning this clone itself: Other DNA sequences within the sample encode an identical CDR3. The chain has TRBV5-4 and TRBJ2-5; D uncertain. CDR3 length: 13 amino acids. V lost 2 bases to trimming and J lost 0 bases, with 5 bases between them. In germline, CDR1 is SGHNT, CDR2 YYREEE (reference sequence). The DNA for the CDR3 is TGTGCCAGCAGCTTAAGGAACCAAGAGACCCAGTACTTC. It specifies CASSLRNQETQYF.

With respect to this clone: Other nucleotide sequences from this sample produce the same CDR3. The chain uses TRBV5-1 and TRBJ2-3; tentative D call: TRBD1 (6 bases). Per germline, CDR1 SGHRS and CDR2 YFSETQ. The V end was cut by 0 bases, the J end by 1 base, with 9 bases between. There are 15 residues in the CDR3. CDR3 DNA sequence: TGCGCCAGCAGCTTGGTGGGACAAGGCACAGATACGCAGTATTTT. This encodes CASSLVGQGTDTQYF.